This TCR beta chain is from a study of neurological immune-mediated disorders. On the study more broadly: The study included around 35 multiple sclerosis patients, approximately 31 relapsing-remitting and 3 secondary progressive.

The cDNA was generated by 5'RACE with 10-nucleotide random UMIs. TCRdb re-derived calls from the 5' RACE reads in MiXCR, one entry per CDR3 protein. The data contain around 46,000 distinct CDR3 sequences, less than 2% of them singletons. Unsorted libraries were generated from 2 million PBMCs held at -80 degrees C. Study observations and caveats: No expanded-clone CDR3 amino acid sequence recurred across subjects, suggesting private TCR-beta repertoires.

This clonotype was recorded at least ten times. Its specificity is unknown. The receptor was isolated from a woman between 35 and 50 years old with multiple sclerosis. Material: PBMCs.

The CDR3 DNA reads TGCGCCAGCAGCCCGAACGGACCCTACGAGCAGTACTTC. Protein: CASSPNGPYEQYF. The V gene is TRBV5-1, the J gene TRBJ2-7; D gene unclear. The CDR3 has 13 residues. V lost 4 bases, J lost 2 bases, and 10 bases lay in between. CDR1 SGHRS and CDR2 YFSETQ come from the germline V gene. Based on the CDR3 plus reference TRBV5-1 and TRBJ2-7, the full variable domain is KAGVTQTPRYLIKTRGQQVTLSCSPISGHRSVSWYQQTPGQGLQFLFEYFSETQRNKGNFPGRFSGRQFSNSRSEMNVSTLELGDSALYLCASSPNGPYEQYFGPGTRLTVT.